This T cell receptor (beta chain) was sequenced during a study of identical twins. The CDR3 sequence is 14 residues long. Germline assignment: CDR1 SGHTS and CDR2 YDEGEE. With 0 bases removed from V and 3 bases from J, the gap between germline ends came to 9 bases. A single record per CDR3 protein comes from TCRdb applying MiXCR to the 5' RACE reads. The sample includes about 900,000 distinct CDR3 sequences, 9% to 15% seen only once; the top ten take around 1.6%. The same sample was also studied in work on yellow fever vaccine responses in identical twins.

The V and J genes are TRBV5-8 and TRBJ1-2; a possible D gene is TRBD1 (6 bases). Sequencing input: PBMCs. The source of this sequence is a young woman in good health. Here the CDR3 reads CASSLVRGDYGYTF. CDR3 coding DNA: TGTGCCAGCAGCTTGGTCAGGGGTGACTATGGCTACACCTTC.